This T cell receptor (beta chain) was obtained from a study of T cells in narcolepsy. Study overall: Donors had narcolepsy type 1 or type 2, or were healthy controls.

Generated by immunoSEQ multiplex PCR, the TCRdb table keeps only in-frame clones and is missing some. Altogether tens of thousands of clones are present, about 86% being singletons, with the ten largest covering 0.71%. Looked up from germline, CDR1 is WSHSY and CDR2 is SAAADI. The CDR3 runs 14 residues. V lost 6 bases and J lost 2; bases outside the gene matches: 6. The chain couples TRBV10-2 to TRBJ2-5; TRBD2 matches 7 bases. Sequencing used CD45RA- memory CD4+ T cells from PBMCs. This TCR was sampled from a human donor with narcolepsy. CDR3 loop: CASSVGTKQETQYF. The CDR3 coding sequence is TGCGCCAGCAGCGTCGGGACTAAACAAGAGACCCAGTACTTC.